This T cell receptor beta chain was captured by sequencing in a study of response to subunit inactivated influenza vaccine. Findings and limits, study-wide: Seasonal influenza vaccination, on each occasion, was suggested by the authors to recruit few new T cells.

This clonotype ranks as medium-sized. The antigen is undetermined. Via MiXCR, TCRdb re-called the RT-PCR reads, giving one row per CDR3 protein. The sample gives more than 150,000 distinct CDR3 sequences, approximately 8.7% of which show up once; 11% is in the top ten. V was clipped by 6 bases and J by 6 bases; unmatched bases: 5. The CDR3 extends over 14 amino acids. CDR1 is MNHEY and CDR2 is SVGEGT in the germline V gene. The sequences come from non-naive T cells sorted from PBMCs, collected on the day of vaccination. The J gene is TRBJ2-2, the V gene TRBV6-2 or TRBV6-3; 9 positions match TRBD2. This TCR was recovered from a man aged 45 to 65 who received an inactivated influenza vaccine. CDR3 DNA: TGTGCCAGCAGCCGCGGGGGGGACGCCGGGGAGCTGTTTTTT. Translation gives CASSRGGDAGELFF.